This is a list of T cell receptor beta chains from one sample in a study of shared clonotypes between healthy human individuals. Clones were read by immunoSEQ multiplex PCR, and TCRdb kept only the in-frame ones, dropping some. The table shows some 2,500,000 clones, with 93% occurring only once. Sequencing used naive CD4+ T cells from PBMCs. These receptors all come from a man between 18 and 35 years old in good health. Some clones in this sample may be carry-over from other donors' samples. Both conserved end residues are part of each CDR3. The order of the fields is D gene, V gene, clone size, J gene, CDR3 DNA, CDR3 protein. A D gene is named only where the DNA matches it firmly. Only some rows state a clone size, as once, few, many or a class for expanded clones.

>-|TRBV11-2|once|TRBJ1-3
TGTGCCAGCAGCTTCGCGGGACACCTCTCTGGAAACACCATATATTTT
CASSFAGHLSGNTIYF
>TRBD1|TRBV10-3|once|TRBJ2-6
TGTGCCATCAGGGGACAGGGGGCGCCGGGGGCCAACGTCCTGACTTTC
CAIRGQGAPGANVLTF
>TRBD2|TRBV7-2|-|TRBJ2-2
TGTGCCAGCAGCTTAGCCCTGAGGTTAGCGGGAGTAAAGAACACCGGGGAGCTGTTTTTT
CASSLALRLAGVKNTGELFF
>-|TRBV7-2|-|TRBJ1-4
TGTGCCAGCAGCTCCGGGACTGCAAGATTGGAAAAACTGTTTTTT
CASSSGTARLEKLFF
>TRBD2|TRBV9|-|TRBJ2-3
TGTGCCAGCAGCGTTAGCGGGATAGCAGATACGCAGTATTTT
CASSVSGIADTQYF
>TRBD1|TRBV6-1|once|TRBJ2-2
TGTGCCAGCAGGAAACAGGGGGCGGTCACCGGGGAGCTGTTTTTT
CASRKQGAVTGELFF
>-|TRBV21-1|-|TRBJ1-2
TGTGCCAGCAGCAATAACACGGACCTGTTGGGCTACACCTTC
CASSNNTDLLGYTF
>-|TRBV2|once|TRBJ1-1
TGTGCCAGCAGTTCCAAAACAGGGAACACTGAAGCTTTCTTT
CASSSKTGNTEAFF
>TRBD2|TRBV5-4|-|TRBJ2-3
TGTGCCAGCAGCCGGGGACTAGCGGGATGGCGCGATACGCAGTATTTT
CASSRGLAGWRDTQYF
>-|TRBV7-3|-|TRBJ2-2
TGTGCCAGCAGGCGGGACAGAAACACCGGGGAGCTGTTTTTT
CASRRDRNTGELFF
>TRBD1|TRBV5-4|-|TRBJ2-6
TGTGCCAGCAGCGCCGGGACAGCTCTCAACGTCCTGACTTTC
CASSAGTALNVLTF
>-|TRBV29-1|-|TRBJ2-1
TGCAGCGTAAGGGGGATGACCTACAATGAGCAGTTCTTC
CSVRGMTYNEQFF
>TRBD1|TRBV19|-|TRBJ1-2
TGTGCCAGTAGTTTCGCCGGGACAGGCCATGGCTACACCTTC
CASSFAGTGHGYTF
>-|TRBV30|-|TRBJ1-2
TGTGCCTGGAGTGCCCCCGCGGGGGGAATTTACATAGTCTATGGCTACACCTTC
CAWSAPAGGIYIVYGYTF
>-|TRBV28|few|TRBJ1-1
TGTGCCAGCAGTATGGACTTGAACACTGAAGCTTTCTTT
CASSMDLNTEAFF
>-|TRBV28|-|TRBJ1-1
TGTGCCAGCAGTTCACAGGGCTCGAACACTGAAGCTTTCTTT
CASSSQGSNTEAFF
>-|TRBV9|-|TRBJ2-3
TGTGCCAGCACGTGGGGAAGGGGGGACCTCACAGATACGCAGTATTTT
CASTWGRGDLTDTQYF
>-|TRBV5-1|-|TRBJ2-4
TGCGCCAGCAGTCTGAGGAGGGGTAACGAAAACATTCAGTACTTC
CASSLRRGNENIQYF
>-|TRBV15|-|TRBJ2-2
TGTGCCACCAGCAGTCCTGGCAGGGGGGAACGCACCGGGGAGCTGTTTTTT
CATSSPGRGERTGELFF
>TRBD1|TRBV9|once|TRBJ1-2
TGTGCCAGCAGCGAGCGGGACAGGGCCTGGGAAGGCTACACCTTC
CASSERDRAWEGYTF